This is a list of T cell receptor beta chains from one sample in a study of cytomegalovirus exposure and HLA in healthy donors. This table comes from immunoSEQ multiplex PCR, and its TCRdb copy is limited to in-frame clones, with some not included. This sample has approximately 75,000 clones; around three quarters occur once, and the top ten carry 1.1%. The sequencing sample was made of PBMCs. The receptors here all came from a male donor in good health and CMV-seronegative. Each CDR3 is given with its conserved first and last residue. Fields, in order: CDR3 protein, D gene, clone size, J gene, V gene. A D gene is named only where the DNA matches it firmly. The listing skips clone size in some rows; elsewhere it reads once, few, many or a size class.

CASTGEQGRSETQYF	.	.	TRBJ2-5	TRBV2
CASSLPLAGGRETQYF	TRBD2	.	TRBJ2-5	TRBV28
CASSSREVGYTF	.	.	TRBJ1-2	TRBV5-1
CASSPDPGGQGEQYF	.	.	TRBJ2-7	TRBV19
CASSLNRGGGDTQYF	.	.	TRBJ2-3	TRBV5-4
CASSLSPNTEAFF	.	.	TRBJ1-1	TRBV27
CAWSVGDRTNEKLFF	TRBD1	.	TRBJ1-4	TRBV30
CASSLWTGSGATDTQYF	.	.	TRBJ2-3	TRBV5-1
CASSFGTRDTGELFF	.	.	TRBJ2-2	TRBV5-4
CASGRQSWNNYGYTF	.	.	TRBJ1-2	TRBV6-5
CASRPRENTGELFF	.	.	TRBJ2-2	TRBV6-1
CASSSGVTEAFF	.	.	TRBJ1-1	TRBV6-5
CARTTLDRINYGYTF	.	.	TRBJ1-2	TRBV7-5
CASSTTGTDITF	TRBD1	.	TRBJ1-2	TRBV11-3
CSAAPGAGNTGELFF	.	few	TRBJ2-2	TRBV29-1
CASSTQTSREYEQYF	TRBD2	.	TRBJ2-7	TRBV19
CASIRLHHSNQPQHF	.	.	TRBJ1-5	TRBV6-6
CASQKGLANNEQFF	TRBD2	.	TRBJ2-1	TRBV6-5
CASSPRLAGGVGTDTQYF	TRBD2	.	TRBJ2-3	TRBV27
CASSLSQALLNTEAFF	.	.	TRBJ1-1	TRBV7-2
CASSLVQTGSHEQYF	.	.	TRBJ2-7	TRBV4-2
CASSLGARGLGTQYF	.	few	TRBJ2-3	TRBV5-1
CAISVRDQGEQYF	.	.	TRBJ2-7	TRBV10-3
CASSYAGGLYNEQFF	TRBD2	.	TRBJ2-1	TRBV6-5